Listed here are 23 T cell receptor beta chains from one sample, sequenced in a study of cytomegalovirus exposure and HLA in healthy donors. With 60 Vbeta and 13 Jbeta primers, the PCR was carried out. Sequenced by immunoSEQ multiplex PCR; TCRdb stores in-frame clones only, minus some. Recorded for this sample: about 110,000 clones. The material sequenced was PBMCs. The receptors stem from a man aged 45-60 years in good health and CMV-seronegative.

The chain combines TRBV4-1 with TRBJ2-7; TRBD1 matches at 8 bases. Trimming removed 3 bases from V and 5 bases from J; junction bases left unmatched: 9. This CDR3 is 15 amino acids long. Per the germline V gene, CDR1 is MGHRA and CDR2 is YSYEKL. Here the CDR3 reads CASSQGAQGVDEQYF. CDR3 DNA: TGCGCCAGCAGCCAGGGGGCACAGGGGGTCGACGAGCAGTACTTC.

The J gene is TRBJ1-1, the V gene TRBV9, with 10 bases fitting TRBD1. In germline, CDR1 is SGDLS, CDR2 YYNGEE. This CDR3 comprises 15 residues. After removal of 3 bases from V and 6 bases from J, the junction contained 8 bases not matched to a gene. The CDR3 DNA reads TGTGCCAGCAGCGCCGAGGGGGGGACAGGGGCTGAAGCTTTCTTT. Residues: CASSAEGGTGAEAFF. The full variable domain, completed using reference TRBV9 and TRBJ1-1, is DSGVTQTPKHLITATGQRVTLRCSPRSGDLSVYWYQQSLDQGLQFLIQYYNGEERAKGNILERFSAQQFPDLHSELNLSSLELGDSALYFCASSAEGGTGAEAFFGQGTRLTVV.

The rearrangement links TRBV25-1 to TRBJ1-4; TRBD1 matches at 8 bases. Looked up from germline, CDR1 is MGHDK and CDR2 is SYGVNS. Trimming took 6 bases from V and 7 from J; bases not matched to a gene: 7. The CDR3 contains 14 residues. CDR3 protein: CASSSGGPSEKLFF. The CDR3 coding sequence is TGTGCCAGCAGCTCAGGGGGCCCCAGTGAAAAACTGTTTTTT. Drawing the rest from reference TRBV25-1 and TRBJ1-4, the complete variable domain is EADIYQTPRYLVIGTGKKITLECSQTMGHDKMYWYQQDPGMELHLIHYSYGVNSTEKGDLSSESTVSRIRTEHFPLTLESARPSHTSQYLCASSSGGPSEKLFFGSGTQLSVL.

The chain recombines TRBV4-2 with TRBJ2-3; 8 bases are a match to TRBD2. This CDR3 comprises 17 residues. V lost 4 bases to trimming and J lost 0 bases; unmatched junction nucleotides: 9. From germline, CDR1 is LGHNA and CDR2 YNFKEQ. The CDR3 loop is CASSPLTTSGSTDTQYF. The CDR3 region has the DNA TGTGCCAGCAGCCCACTCACCACTAGCGGTAGCACAGATACGCAGTATTTT.

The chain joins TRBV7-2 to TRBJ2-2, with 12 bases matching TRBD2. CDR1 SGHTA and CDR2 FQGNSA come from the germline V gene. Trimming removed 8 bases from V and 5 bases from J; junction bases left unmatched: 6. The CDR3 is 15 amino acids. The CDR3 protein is CASRLAGGSTGELFF. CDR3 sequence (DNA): TGTGCCAGCCGGCTAGCGGGAGGGTCGACCGGGGAGCTGTTTTTT.

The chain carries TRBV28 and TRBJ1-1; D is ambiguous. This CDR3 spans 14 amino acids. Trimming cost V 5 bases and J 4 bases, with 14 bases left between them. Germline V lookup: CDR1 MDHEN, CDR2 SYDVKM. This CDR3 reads CASSLGPAGTEAFF. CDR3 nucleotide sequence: TGTGCCAGCAGTCTAGGACCTGCGGGCACTGAAGCTTTCTTT.

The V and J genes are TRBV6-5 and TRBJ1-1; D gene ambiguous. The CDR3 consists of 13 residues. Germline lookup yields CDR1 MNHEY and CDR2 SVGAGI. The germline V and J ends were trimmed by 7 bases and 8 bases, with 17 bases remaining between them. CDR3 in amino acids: CASTHSVSKEAFF. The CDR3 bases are TGTGCCAGCACCCACTCGGTTAGTAAGGAAGCTTTCTTT.

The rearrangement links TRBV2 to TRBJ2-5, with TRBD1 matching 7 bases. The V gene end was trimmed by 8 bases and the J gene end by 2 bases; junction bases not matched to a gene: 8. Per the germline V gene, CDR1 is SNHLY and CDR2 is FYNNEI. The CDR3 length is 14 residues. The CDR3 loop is CASQPDRQQETQYF. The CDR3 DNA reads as TGTGCCAGCCAACCGGACAGGCAGCAAGAGACCCAGTACTTC.

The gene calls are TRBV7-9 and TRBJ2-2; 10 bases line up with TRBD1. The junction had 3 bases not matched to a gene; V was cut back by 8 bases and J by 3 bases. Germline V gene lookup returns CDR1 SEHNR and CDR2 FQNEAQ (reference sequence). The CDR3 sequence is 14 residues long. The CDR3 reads CASDRGQDTGELFF. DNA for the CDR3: TGTGCCAGCGACAGGGGGCAGGACACCGGGGAGCTGTTTTTT.

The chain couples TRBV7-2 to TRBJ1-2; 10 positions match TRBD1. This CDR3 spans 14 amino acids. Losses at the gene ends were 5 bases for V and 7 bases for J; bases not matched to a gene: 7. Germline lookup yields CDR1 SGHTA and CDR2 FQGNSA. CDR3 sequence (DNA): TGTGCCAGCAGCACCCGACAGGGGGCACTTGGCTACACCTTC. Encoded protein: CASSTRQGALGYTF.

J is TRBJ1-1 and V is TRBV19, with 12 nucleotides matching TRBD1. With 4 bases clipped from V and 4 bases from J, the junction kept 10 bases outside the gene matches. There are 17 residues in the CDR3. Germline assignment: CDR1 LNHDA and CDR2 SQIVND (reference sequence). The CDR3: CASSTRWDRGRGTEAFF. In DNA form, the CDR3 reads TGTGCCAGTAGTACCAGATGGGACAGGGGGCGAGGCACTGAAGCTTTCTTT. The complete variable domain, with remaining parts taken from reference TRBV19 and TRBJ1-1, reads DGGITQSPKYLFRKEGQNVTLSCEQNLNHDAMYWYRQDPGQGLRLIYYSQIVNDFQKGDIAEGYSVSREKKESFPLTVTSAQKNPTAFYLCASSTRWDRGRGTEAFFGQGTRLTVV.

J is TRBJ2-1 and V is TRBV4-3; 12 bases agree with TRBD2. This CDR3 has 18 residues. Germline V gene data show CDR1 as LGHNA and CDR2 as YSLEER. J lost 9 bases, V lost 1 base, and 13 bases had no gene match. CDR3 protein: CASSQAQLAGGSGGEQFF. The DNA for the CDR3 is TGCGCCAGCAGCCAAGCCCAACTAGCGGGAGGTTCGGGAGGTGAGCAGTTCTTC.

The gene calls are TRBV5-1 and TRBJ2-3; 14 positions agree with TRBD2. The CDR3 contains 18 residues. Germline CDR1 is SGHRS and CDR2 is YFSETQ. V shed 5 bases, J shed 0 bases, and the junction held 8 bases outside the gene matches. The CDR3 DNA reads TGCGCCAGCAGTCGACTAGCGGGAGGGTCAACTAGCACAGATACGCAGTATTTT. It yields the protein CASSRLAGGSTSTDTQYF.

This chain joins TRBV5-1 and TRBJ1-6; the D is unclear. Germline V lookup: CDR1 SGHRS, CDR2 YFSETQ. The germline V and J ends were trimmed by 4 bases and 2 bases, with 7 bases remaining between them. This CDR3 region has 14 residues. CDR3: CASSPGTYNSPLHF. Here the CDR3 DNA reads TGCGCCAGCAGCCCGGGAACCTATAATTCACCCCTCCACTTT. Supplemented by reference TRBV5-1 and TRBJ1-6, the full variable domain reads KAGVTQTPRYLIKTRGQQVTLSCSPISGHRSVSWYQQTPGQGLQFLFEYFSETQRNKGNFPGRFSGRQFSNSRSEMNVSTLELGDSALYLCASSPGTYNSPLHFGNGTRLTVT.

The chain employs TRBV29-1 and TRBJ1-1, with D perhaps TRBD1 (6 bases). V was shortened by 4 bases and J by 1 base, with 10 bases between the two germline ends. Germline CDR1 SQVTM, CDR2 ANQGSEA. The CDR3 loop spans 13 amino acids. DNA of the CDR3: TGCAGCGTTGGGGACAAAAAGAACACTGAAGCTTTCTTT. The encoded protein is CSVGDKKNTEAFF.

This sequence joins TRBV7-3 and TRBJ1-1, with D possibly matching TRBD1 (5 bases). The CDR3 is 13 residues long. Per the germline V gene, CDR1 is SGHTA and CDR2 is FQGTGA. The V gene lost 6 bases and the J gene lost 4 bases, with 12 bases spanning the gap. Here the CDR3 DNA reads TGTGCCAGCAGGAGCGAAGGGGCCACTGAAGCTTTCTTT. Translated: CASRSEGATEAFF.

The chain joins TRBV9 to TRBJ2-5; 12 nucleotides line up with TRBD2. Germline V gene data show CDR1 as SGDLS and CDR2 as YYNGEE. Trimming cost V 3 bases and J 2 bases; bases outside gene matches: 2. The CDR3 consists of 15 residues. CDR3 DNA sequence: TGTGCCAGCAGCGGCGGGACTAGCGGGCAAGAGACCCAGTACTTC. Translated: CASSGGTSGQETQYF.

CDR3 protein: CASSIVGQGAHEQFF. The CDR3 DNA follows: TGTGCCAGTAGTATAGTCGGACAGGGGGCCCATGAGCAGTTCTTC. J is TRBJ2-1 and V is TRBV19; 11 nucleotides line up with TRBD1. The length of the CDR3 is 15 residues. From germline, CDR1 is LNHDA and CDR2 SQIVND (reference sequence). The junction had 4 bases not matched to a gene; V was cut back by 1 base and J by 8 bases.

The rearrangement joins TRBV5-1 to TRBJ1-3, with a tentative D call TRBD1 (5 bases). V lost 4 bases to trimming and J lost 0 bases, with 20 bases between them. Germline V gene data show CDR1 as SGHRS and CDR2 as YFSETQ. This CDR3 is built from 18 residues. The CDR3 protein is CASSPTPTETLSGNTIYF. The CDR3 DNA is TGCGCCAGCAGCCCGACGCCGACAGAAACACTCTCTGGAAACACCATATATTTT.

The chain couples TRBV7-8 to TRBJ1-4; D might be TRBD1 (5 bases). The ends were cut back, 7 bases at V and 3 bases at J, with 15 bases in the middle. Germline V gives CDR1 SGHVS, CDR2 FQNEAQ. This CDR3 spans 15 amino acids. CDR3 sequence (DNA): TGTGCCAGCAAAAATGTGGGGCCCCCTAATGAAAAACTGTTTTTT. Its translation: CASKNVGPPNEKLFF.

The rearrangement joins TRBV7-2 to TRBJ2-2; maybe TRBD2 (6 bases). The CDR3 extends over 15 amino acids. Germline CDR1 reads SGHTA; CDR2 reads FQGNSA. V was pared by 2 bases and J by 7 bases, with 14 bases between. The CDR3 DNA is TGTGCCAGCAGCTTATGGGCGGGGCCGGTCGGGGAGCTGTTTTTT. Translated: CASSLWAGPVGELFF.

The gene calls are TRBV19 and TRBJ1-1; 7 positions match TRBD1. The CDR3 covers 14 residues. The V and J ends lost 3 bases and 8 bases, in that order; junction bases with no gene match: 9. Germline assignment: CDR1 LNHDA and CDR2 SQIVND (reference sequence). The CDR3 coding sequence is TGTGCCAGTAGTATCCCGGGGACAGTCAGCGAAGCTTTCTTT. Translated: CASSIPGTVSEAFF.

The DNA of the CDR3 is TGTGCCAGCAGCCCCGGAGGACTGACAGATACGCAGTATTTT. Translating it yields CASSPGGLTDTQYF. The chain recombines TRBV13 with TRBJ2-3; D is possibly TRBD2 (5 bases). CDR1 PRHDT and CDR2 FYEKMQ come from the germline V gene (reference sequence). The CDR3 has 14 residues. V lost 5 bases and J 3 bases, leaving 12 bases between the germline ends. Filled out from reference TRBV13 and TRBJ2-3, the complete variable domain reads AAGVIQSPRHLIKEKRETATLKCYPIPRHDTVYWYQQGPGQDPQFLISFYEKMQSDKGSIPDRFSAQQFSDYHSELNMSSLELGDSALYFCASSPGGLTDTQYFGPGTRLTVL.